This T cell receptor (beta chain) was documented in a study of blood T cell repertoires in COVID-19. The wider study: Specimens from acute and convalescent COVID-19 originated in the United States, Italy and Spain. Sample material is recorded as cDNA or gDNA derived from T cells, B-cell-depleted T cells, or PBMCs.

Germline V gene lookup returns CDR1 MDHEN and CDR2 SYDVKM. The CDR3 runs to 14 residues. V gave up 2 bases and J gave up 5 bases, with 11 bases separating them. TCRdb's table, derived via immunoSEQ multiplex PCR, lists solely in-frame clones and lacks some. The sample includes roughly 150,000 clones, about 81% seen only once; the top ten take roughly a tenth. The clonotype comes from a human donor in a cohort sampled during active COVID-19. The rearrangement links TRBV28 to TRBJ2-3, with D possibly TRBD1 on 6 matching bases. The sequenced sample was peripheral blood. In DNA form, the CDR3 reads TGTGCCAGCAGTTTACCAGGGGATGAAGATACGCAGTATTTT. As protein: CASSLPGDEDTQYF.